Listed below are T cell receptor beta chains from one sample, sequenced in a study of blood T cell repertoires in COVID-19. Only in-frame clones appear in the TCRdb table, and some are missing; sequencing was by immunoSEQ multiplex PCR. The repertoire has tens of thousands of clones, about four fifths of them found once; the top ten carry 6.3%. Material for sequencing was peripheral blood. All receptors come from a man in his 70s with COVID-19, enrolled during active disease. The conserved cysteine and the conserved F or W are not part of the CDR3 here.

v_call	cdr3_aa
TRBV29-1	SVGRTGGNTEAF
TRBV11-2	ASSISGSAGYNEQF
TRBV10-3	AISNLRRPEQY
TRBV6-5	ASSSLYEQY
TRBV6-1	ASSELGAWDNEQF
TRBV9	ASSVGSGAKNIQY
TRBV19	ASSGQGGYT
TRBV29-1	SVGQGKYEQY
TRBV7-2	ASRNHPGDTQY
TRBV28	ASSSSTTLDSPLH
TRBV7-2	ASSSRSGTSRVVQY
TRBV28	ASSLTGSYNSPLH
TRBV9	ASSRGGHTEAF
TRBV28	ASSDAGTGGDYEQY
TRBV5-5	ASSFSDRREQY
TRBV7-9	ASKRPGVNEKLF